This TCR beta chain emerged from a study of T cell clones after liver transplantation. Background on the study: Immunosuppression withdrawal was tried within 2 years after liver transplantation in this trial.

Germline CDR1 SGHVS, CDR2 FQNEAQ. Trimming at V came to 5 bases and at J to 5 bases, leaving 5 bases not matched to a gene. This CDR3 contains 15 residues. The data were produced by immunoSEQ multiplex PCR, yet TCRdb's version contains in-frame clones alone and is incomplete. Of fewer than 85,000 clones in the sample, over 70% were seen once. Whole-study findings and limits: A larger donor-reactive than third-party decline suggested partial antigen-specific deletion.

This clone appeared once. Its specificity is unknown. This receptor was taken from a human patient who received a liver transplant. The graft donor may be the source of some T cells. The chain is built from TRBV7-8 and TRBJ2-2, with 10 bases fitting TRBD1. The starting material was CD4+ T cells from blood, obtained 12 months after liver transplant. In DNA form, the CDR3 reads TGTGCCAGCAGCAGGGACAGGGGAAGAACCGGGGAGCTGTTTTTT. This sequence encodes CASSRDRGRTGELFF.